The 5 T cell receptor beta chains reported below all come from one sample, sequenced in a study of metastatic and nonmetastatic thyroid tumors (dated by TCRdb to 2020 to 2021). Library preparation employed PCR. Instrument used: Illumina HiSeq 4000. TCRdb redid the processing of the public reads, applying fastp at Q25 and MiXCR, and retained in-frame beta chains. The sample yields approximately 32,000 clones; approximately 16% were counted once. Of the sample, around 19% falls within the top ten clones. Before undergoing thyroid surgery, none of the patients had been given any kind of treatment. Sequences were obtained from blood. The receptors here all came from a male donor with papillary thyroid cancer or a benign thyroid nodule (not recorded which). Some clones in this sample may be carry-over from other donors' samples.

Within the sample, this clone is medium-sized. The same CDR3 arises from other DNA sequences in this sample as well. This sequence joins TRBV12-3 or TRBV12-4 and TRBJ2-7; D is ambiguous. V was shortened by 2 bases and J by 6 bases, with 14 bases between the two germline ends. CDR3 length equals 14 residues. The CDR3 reads CASSLHRTAPEQYF. DNA of the CDR3: TGTGCCAGCAGTTTACATCGCACGGCCCCCGAGCAGTACTTC.

This clone was seen ten or more times. This sequence joins TRBV20-1 and TRBJ2-7; tentative D call: TRBD2 (6 bases). CDR3 length: 13 residues. V lost 1 base, J lost 3 bases, and 10 bases lay in between. From germline, CDR1 is DFQATT and CDR2 SNEGSKA (reference sequence). The CDR3 loop reads CSARAGAGYEQYF. In DNA form, the CDR3 reads TGCAGTGCTAGAGCGGGAGCGGGCTACGAGCAGTACTTC.

Note on this clone: This may come from a read error, since a much larger clone is one base off. This same CDR3 is encoded by further DNA sequences in the sample. This chain joins TRBV5-6 and TRBJ2-2; 11 nucleotides align to TRBD2. V lost 5 bases to trimming and J lost 8 bases; unmatched junction nucleotides: 2. CDR1 is SGHDT and CDR2 is YYEEEE in the germline V gene. The CDR3 has 13 residues. CDR3 nucleotides: TGTGCCAGCAGTGGACTAGCGGGTGGGGAGCTGTTTTTT. Its translation: CASSGLAGGELFF. Variable domain in full (rest from reference TRBV5-6 and TRBJ2-2): DAGVTQSPTHLIKTRGQQVTLRCSPKSGHDTVSWYQQALGQGPQFIFQYYEEEERQRGNFPDRFSGHQFPNYSSELNVNALLLGDSALYLCASSGLAGGELFFGEGSRLTVL.

Ten or more counts support this clone. This rearrangement joins TRBV9 to TRBJ2-7; TRBD2 matches at 10 bases. With 2 bases clipped from V and 6 bases from J, the junction kept 5 bases outside the gene matches. The CDR3 sequence is 14 residues long. Germline values: CDR1 SGDLS, CDR2 YYNGEE. The CDR3 sequence: CASSVGLAVSEQYF. CDR3 bases: TGTGCCAGCAGCGTCGGACTAGCGGTGAGCGAGCAGTACTTC.

In the case of this clone: One end of the junction varies from germline; a read error may be responsible. V and J are TRBV3-1 and TRBJ2-3; the D is unclear. CDR3 length equals 14 residues. Germline assignment: CDR1 LGHDT and CDR2 YNNKEL (reference sequence). CDR3 amino acids: CASSQDLFSNTQYF. The CDR3 nucleotides read TGTGCCAGCAGCCAAGATCTATTCTCTAATACGCAGTACTTT.